Here is one T cell receptor (beta chain) with its context. The antigen it recognizes is unknown. Within one base of it there is no much larger clone, and no base qualities were kept. The data are from a study of blood T cell repertoires in COVID-19 (dated by TCRdb to between 2020 and 2021). With regard to the full study: Recovered participants in ImmuneRACE Cohort 3 were defined by two consecutive negative NP/OP PCR tests, clearance by a healthcare professional, or resolution of symptoms. Collaborator samples came from the United States, Italy and Spain and covered acute and convalescent phases of COVID-19. The material from the prospective study consisted of cDNA or gDNA derived from T cells, B-cell-depleted T cells, or PBMCs. The dataset comprised deeply sampled blood TCRbeta repertoires from subjects exposed to, actively infected with, or recovered from COVID-19. The repertoires were released in a freely available public database meant as a resource for research on the immune response to SARS-CoV-2. Samples came from the ongoing ImmuneRACE study (first 160 participants) plus 1,254 subjects from 6 global collaborators. Nearly every sample came with metadata listing a de-identified subject ID, COVID-19 status, age in years and sex. HLA class I and class II types, where available, came from metadata supplied by the sample provider rather than from assay-based typing. Broader findings and caveats from the paper: How much clinical and demographic metadata was included differed by source and by participant, and the metadata was provided uncurated.

At the junction V is shortened by 5 bases and J by 6 bases; bases outside the gene matches: 1. Based on the germline V gene, the CDR1 and CDR2 sequences are ENHRY and SYGVKD. The CDR3 has 12 amino acids, counting the end cysteine and phenylalanine. The DNA shown is the 36-base CDR3, in frame from base 1. Participants in the prospective study were aged about 18 to 95 years, lived in 20 to 30 United States geographic areas, and enrolled through a virtual design. In the prospective study, cohorts were assigned on the basis of participant-reported clinical history obtained from a screening survey and a study questionnaire. In the prospective study, whole blood, serum and a nasopharyngeal or oropharyngeal swab were collected from each participant by mobile phlebotomists. Additional blood draws and questionnaires over an approximately 2-month period could optionally be provided by prospective study participants. Before DNA extraction, blood samples from the prospective study were shipped at room temperature or frozen.

TCRbeta CDR3 regions were amplified from genomic DNA using the immunoSEQ Assay, a bias-controlled multiplex PCR. Per the authors' processing: The number of nucleated cells in each sample was estimated from the amplification of reference gene primers within the assay. To quantify the absolute abundance of each unique TCRbeta CDR3 rearrangement, sequence reads were collapsed and filtered. Productive Simpson clonality was computed per sample as the square root of Simpson's diversity index over productive rearrangements. The immuneACCESS repertoire file appears here via TCRdb, limited to in-frame rearrangements. These files lack a portion of the clones; in checked studies, under half of the deficit traces to unresolved V genes, and the cause of the others is not known. The V and J calls and the clone size are those of that table, but D and trimming were determined from the DNA. The sample table holds about 150,000 clones, of which around 80% were seen once. Roughly 20% of the sample is held by the ten biggest clonotypes.

This chain joins TRBV10-3 to TRBJ1-1, with 9 junctional bases fitting TRBD1. The TCR was taken from a woman aged 70 to 79 in a cohort exposed to, infected with or recovered from COVID-19 (not recorded which). The specimen was PBMCs or T cells enriched from blood (not recorded which). The DNA is TGTGCCATCAGTAGACAGGGGGCTGAAGCTTTCTTT. Its protein reads: CAISRQGAEAFF.